Reported below is one T cell receptor (beta chain). This sample stems from a study of control samples from healthy donors and cancer patients. V was cut by 2 bases and J by 4 bases, with 15 bases left in between. CDR3 size: 15 residues. CDR1 is SGHDT and CDR2 is YYEEEE in the germline V gene. The protocol was immunoSEQ multiplex PCR, while the TCRdb copy is restricted to in-frame clones and leaves out a portion. The repertoire holds about 130,000 clones, 90% to 95% seen once, with 1.5% to 2% in the top ten. The sequenced sample was PBMCs. V is TRBV5-6 and J is TRBJ1-1, with a tentative D call TRBD1 (6 bases). This receptor was taken from a man in his fifties with head and neck cancer. The CDR3 spells CASSFYRVRGTEAFF. In nucleotides, the CDR3 is TGTGCCAGCAGCTTTTACAGGGTGAGGGGCACTGAAGCTTTCTTT.